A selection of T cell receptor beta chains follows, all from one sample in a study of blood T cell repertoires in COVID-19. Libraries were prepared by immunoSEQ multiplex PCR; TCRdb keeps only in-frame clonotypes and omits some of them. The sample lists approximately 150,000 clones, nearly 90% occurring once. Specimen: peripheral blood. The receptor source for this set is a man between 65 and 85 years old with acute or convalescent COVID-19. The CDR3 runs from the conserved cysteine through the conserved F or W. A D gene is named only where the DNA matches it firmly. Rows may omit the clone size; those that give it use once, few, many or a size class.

DNA: TGCGCCAGCAGTGACCACCCGGGAGATGGCTACACCTTC
CDR3: CASSDHPGDGYTF
J: TRBJ1-2
D: .
size: .
V: TRBV10-1

DNA: TGTGCCAGCAGCCTACAGGGGGACCTTAACTATGGCTACACCTTC
CDR3: CASSLQGDLNYGYTF
J: TRBJ1-2
D: TRBD1
size: .
V: TRBV9

DNA: TGTGCCAGCAGGGCGGGGACAGCGCCATATGGCTACACCTTC
CDR3: CASRAGTAPYGYTF
J: TRBJ1-2
D: TRBD1
size: .
V: TRBV28

DNA: TGCGCCAGCAGCGGGGGCGTAGTGAATACTAATGAAAAACTGTTTTTT
CDR3: CASSGGVVNTNEKLFF
J: TRBJ1-4
D: .
size: .
V: TRBV5-1

DNA: TGTGCCAGCAGCTTGGCAGGGCGCAATTCACCCCTCCACTTT
CDR3: CASSLAGRNSPLHF
J: TRBJ1-6
D: .
size: .
V: TRBV2

DNA: TGCGCCAGCAGCGGACTCCCGGGACAAACCTACGAGCAGTACTTC
CDR3: CASSGLPGQTYEQYF
J: TRBJ2-7
D: .
size: .
V: TRBV5-1

DNA: TGTGCCAGCAGCCGGGGACTAGCGGACTACTACGAGCAGTACTTC
CDR3: CASSRGLADYYEQYF
J: TRBJ2-7
D: TRBD2
size: .
V: TRBV11-2

DNA: TGCGCCAGCAGCACTAGCGGGGGAGGCTACAATGAGCAGTTCTTC
CDR3: CASSTSGGGYNEQFF
J: TRBJ2-1
D: TRBD2
size: .
V: TRBV5-1

DNA: TGTGCCAGCAGCTTCGGCGGCGGGAGAAAAAAAACCGGGGAGCTGTTTTTT
CDR3: CASSFGGGRKKTGELFF
J: TRBJ2-2
D: TRBD2
size: .
V: TRBV7-9

DNA: TGTGCCAGCAGCGGGTCTAGCGGGTACAATGAGCAGTTCTTC
CDR3: CASSGSSGYNEQFF
J: TRBJ2-1
D: TRBD2
size: once
V: TRBV9

DNA: TGTGCCAGCAGCGCCAGACAGGAGCAGTACTTC
CDR3: CASSARQEQYF
J: TRBJ2-7
D: .
size: few
V: TRBV7-9

DNA: TGCGCCAGCAGCTTGACCGGGACACCTAACACCGGGGAGCTGTTTTTT
CDR3: CASSLTGTPNTGELFF
J: TRBJ2-2
D: .
size: .
V: TRBV5-1

DNA: TGTGCCAGCAGCTCCGGGGCAGGGGGCCCAGATACGCAGTATTTT
CDR3: CASSSGAGGPDTQYF
J: TRBJ2-3
D: TRBD1
size: .
V: TRBV7-8

DNA: TGTGCCAGCAGCCAAGAAAGGGAAAGGGGCGGGAGCGGGGAAGATACGCAGTATTTT
CDR3: CASSQERERGGSGEDTQYF
J: TRBJ2-3
D: TRBD2
size: .
V: TRBV4-2

DNA: TGTGCCACCAGCAGAGAGGCAGATTTCTACGAGCAGTACTTC
CDR3: CATSREADFYEQYF
J: TRBJ2-7
D: .
size: .
V: TRBV15

DNA: TGTGCCAGCAGCCTTACCGGGACTAGCGGGAGTAAAGAGACCCAGTACTTC
CDR3: CASSLTGTSGSKETQYF
J: TRBJ2-5
D: TRBD2
size: .
V: TRBV28

DNA: TGTGCCAGCAGTTTATCGAGTGATACTGAGCAGTTCTTC
CDR3: CASSLSSDTEQFF
J: TRBJ2-1
D: .
size: .
V: TRBV27

DNA: TGCGCCAGCAGCTTGGCCGTGGCGCGACAGGGGGCAGGGAATGAGCAGTTCTTC
CDR3: CASSLAVARQGAGNEQFF
J: TRBJ2-1
D: TRBD1
size: .
V: TRBV5-1

DNA: TGTGCCAGCAGTAAGGGGAGGGGACCCAATCAGCCCCAGCATTTT
CDR3: CASSKGRGPNQPQHF
J: TRBJ1-5
D: .
size: .
V: TRBV6-5

DNA: TGTGCCAGCAGCTCCGGACTAGCGGGAGGGTCGGGGGAGACCCAGTACTTC
CDR3: CASSSGLAGGSGETQYF
J: TRBJ2-5
D: TRBD2
size: .
V: TRBV7-8

DNA: TGCGCCAGCAGCGCCTGGGACTACCGCTACAATGAGCAGTTCTTC
CDR3: CASSAWDYRYNEQFF
J: TRBJ2-1
D: TRBD2
size: .
V: TRBV5-1

DNA: TGTGCCAGCAGCTCTAACCTACAGGGAAGCACAGATACGCAGTATTTT
CDR3: CASSSNLQGSTDTQYF
J: TRBJ2-3
D: .
size: .
V: TRBV13

DNA: TGTGCCACCAGGGAGCTAGCAGGAGTAGAGACCCAGTACTTC
CDR3: CATRELAGVETQYF
J: TRBJ2-5
D: .
size: .
V: TRBV6-5

DNA: TGCGCCAGCAGCTTGGGTGGACAGTTCAACGAGCAGTACTTC
CDR3: CASSLGGQFNEQYF
J: TRBJ2-7
D: .
size: .
V: TRBV5-1

DNA: TGTGCCAGCAGCTTAATAGTCGTGTTCTCAAGTGAAAAACTGTTTTTT
CDR3: CASSLIVVFSSEKLFF
J: TRBJ1-4
D: .
size: .
V: TRBV7-9

DNA: TGTGCCAGTAGTCTATCCTCGGGACACCCAGCCGAGTACTTC
CDR3: CASSLSSGHPAEYF
J: TRBJ2-7
D: .
size: .
V: TRBV19

DNA: TGTGCCAGCAGTTTCCTCGGGGGTAACTATGGCTACACCTTC
CDR3: CASSFLGGNYGYTF
J: TRBJ1-2
D: .
size: .
V: TRBV28

DNA: TGTGCCAGCAGTTACTCGACAGGGTCTGGAAACACCATATATTTT
CDR3: CASSYSTGSGNTIYF
J: TRBJ1-3
D: TRBD1
size: few
V: TRBV6-6

DNA: TGCAGTGCCCACGACTCCCGGGGAGCTTTCTTT
CDR3: CSAHDSRGAFF
J: TRBJ1-1
D: .
size: .
V: TRBV20-1

DNA: TGTGCCAGCAGCTTACCCGCGGGGGCCTACGAGCAGTACTTC
CDR3: CASSLPAGAYEQYF
J: TRBJ2-7
D: TRBD2
size: .
V: TRBV11-2

DNA: TGTGCCAGCAGCTTGGACAACCCGAGAAGCTCTGGAAACACCATATATTTT
CDR3: CASSLDNPRSSGNTIYF
J: TRBJ1-3
D: .
size: few
V: TRBV11-2

DNA: TGTGCCAGCAGTTTGGGGGGGGCTGCCGGGGAGCTGTTTTTT
CDR3: CASSLGGAAGELFF
J: TRBJ2-2
D: .
size: .
V: TRBV28

DNA: TGCAGCGTGGCGGAGTCCCCTAATTCACCCCTCCACTTT
CDR3: CSVAESPNSPLHF
J: TRBJ1-6
D: .
size: .
V: TRBV29-1

DNA: TGTGCCATCAGGGCTCAGGGTTCCCAGGAGACCCAGTACTTC
CDR3: CAIRAQGSQETQYF
J: TRBJ2-5
D: .
size: .
V: TRBV10-3

DNA: TGCGCCAGCAGCTCTTACTTAGATACGCAGTATTTT
CDR3: CASSSYLDTQYF
J: TRBJ2-3
D: .
size: .
V: TRBV5-1

DNA: TGTGCCAGCAGCCAAGGGGGACTAGCGGGGGTAGAGACCCAGTACTTC
CDR3: CASSQGGLAGVETQYF
J: TRBJ2-5
D: TRBD2
size: .
V: TRBV11-3